The rows below give T cell receptor beta chains drawn from one sample of a study of T cell responses to AZD1222 COVID-19 vaccine. Sequencing used immunoSEQ multiplex PCR; TCRdb keeps in-frame clones, though not all of them. The data hold approximately 170,000 clones, with just under 95% observed a single time. The sample consisted of peripheral blood, taken on day 0 of AZD1222 vaccination. The receptors stem from an adult in good health. Both conserved end residues are part of each CDR3. The D gene is left open where the match is weak. Rows may omit the clone size; those that give it use once, few, many or a size class.

v_call	d_call	clone_size	j_call	cdr3_nt	cdr3_aa
TRBV28	-	-	TRBJ1-2	TGTGCCAGCAGTTCCAGCGCCTATGGCTACACCTTC	CASSSSAYGYTF
TRBV9	-	-	TRBJ1-6	TGTGCCAGCAGCGTAGGGGACGCCAGCTCCTATAATTCACCCCTCCACTTT	CASSVGDASSYNSPLHF
TRBV6-5	-	-	TRBJ2-7	TGTGCCAGCGTGGACAGATTCGGCTCCTACGAGCAGTACTTC	CASVDRFGSYEQYF
TRBV19	-	-	TRBJ1-6	TGTGCCAGTAAGGGAACACAAGGAGCCTCACCCCTCCACTTT	CASKGTQGASPLHF
TRBV27	-	-	TRBJ1-1	TGTGCCAGCAGTTTAGGGAGGAACACTGAAGCTTTCTTT	CASSLGRNTEAFF
TRBV6-5	-	few	TRBJ1-2	TGTGCCAGCAGCAGGACAGCTGCATACTATGGCTACACCTTC	CASSRTAAYYGYTF
TRBV3-1/TRBV3-2	-	-	TRBJ2-4	TGTGCCAGCAGCCAATCCGGGACGGGAGCCAAAAACATTCAGTACTTC	CASSQSGTGAKNIQYF
TRBV5-1	-	-	TRBJ2-7	TGCGCCAGCAGCTTGGTTGTGGGAGTGCCCTACGAGCAGTACTTC	CASSLVVGVPYEQYF
TRBV11-2	-	once	TRBJ1-1	TGTGCCAGCAGCCCCCCCGGGGGGGAAACTGAAGCTTTCTTT	CASSPPGGETEAFF
TRBV10-1	-	-	TRBJ1-1	TGCGCCAGCAGTGAGTCCCGGATCGGGAACACTGAAGCTTTCTTT	CASSESRIGNTEAFF
TRBV6-5	-	-	TRBJ1-1	TGTGCCAGCGACAAGCGCGAAGCCGAAGCTTTCTTT	CASDKREAEAFF
TRBV5-1	TRBD2	-	TRBJ2-1	TGCGCCAGCAGCTCTAGCGGGACCTACAATGAGCAGTTCTTC	CASSSSGTYNEQFF
TRBV19	-	once	TRBJ2-1	TGTGCCAGTAGTATGAGGAGGGGCAATGAGCAGTTCTTC	CASSMRRGNEQFF
TRBV2	-	-	TRBJ1-2	TGTGCCAGCAGTGAACATCCGGGGCCTAACTATGGCTACACCTTC	CASSEHPGPNYGYTF
TRBV30	-	-	TRBJ2-3	TGTGCCTGGACATATAATCACAGGTCTGTCACAGATACGCAGTATTTT	CAWTYNHRSVTDTQYF
TRBV19	-	-	TRBJ1-5	TGTGCCAGTAGTATAGATCAGACGAGAGCCCAGCATTTT	CASSIDQTRAQHF
TRBV7-6	-	-	TRBJ1-2	TGTGCCAGGGCTCCAACAGGGTTCGGAAACTATGGCTACACCTTC	CARAPTGFGNYGYTF
TRBV14	-	-	TRBJ1-3	TGTGCCAGCAGCCAAGATCGGGGGAGGGGACCATCGGGAAACACCATATATTTT	CASSQDRGRGPSGNTIYF
TRBV5-4	-	-	TRBJ2-7	TGTGCCAGCAGCCGTCGGGGGACAGTCGTTTACGAGCAGTACTTC	CASSRRGTVVYEQYF
TRBV7-9	-	-	TRBJ1-1	TGTGCCAGCAGCTTAGTTATGGTTGGCACTGAAGCTTTCTTT	CASSLVMVGTEAFF
TRBV4-1	TRBD2	-	TRBJ2-1	TGCGCCAGCCGTCTAGCGGGAGGGCCGGAAAGATACAATGAGCAGTTCTTC	CASRLAGGPERYNEQFF
TRBV12-3/TRBV12-4	-	-	TRBJ1-5	TGTGCCAGCAGTTTAATGATTCAGCCCCAGCATTTT	CASSLMIQPQHF
TRBV7-9	-	once	TRBJ1-1	TGTGCCAGCAGCTCCGTTGGGACTGAAGCTTTCTTT	CASSSVGTEAFF
TRBV27	-	-	TRBJ2-1	TGTGCCAGCAGTACCCTGGGCGGGTCCTACAATGAGCAGTTCTTC	CASSTLGGSYNEQFF
TRBV11-2	TRBD1	-	TRBJ2-7	TGTGCCAGCAGCTTAGGGACAGGGGGCGCGGGTTTCTACGAGCAGTACTTC	CASSLGTGGAGFYEQYF
TRBV27	-	-	TRBJ2-3	TGTGCCAGCAGTTCCACAGATACGCAGTATTTT	CASSSTDTQYF
TRBV18	TRBD1	few	TRBJ2-1	TGTGCCAGCTCATCCGACAGGGGCGTATCTGGCTACAATGAGCAGTTCTTC	CASSSDRGVSGYNEQFF
TRBV13	TRBD2	-	TRBJ2-1	TGTGCCAGCAGCCCGGGACTAGCGGGATATGAGCAGTTCTTC	CASSPGLAGYEQFF
TRBV2	-	-	TRBJ2-2	TGTGCCAGAGAGGGCTCGGCCGGAGGGAAGGGCGGGGAGCTGTTTTTT	CAREGSAGGKGGELFF
TRBV6-5	TRBD2	-	TRBJ2-7	TGTGCCAGCAGTTCCTCCTTCCTAGCGGGAGCCTACGAGCAGTACTTC	CASSSSFLAGAYEQYF
TRBV3-1/TRBV3-2	-	-	TRBJ1-3	TGTGCCAGCAGCCCAGGAAGAGTGGCATCCGGAAACACCATATATTTT	CASSPGRVASGNTIYF
TRBV7-9	-	-	TRBJ1-3	TGTGCCAGCAGCCACGGGGTCGGAAACACCATATATTTT	CASSHGVGNTIYF
TRBV2	TRBD1	-	TRBJ2-2	TGTGCCAGCAGCCTGACAGGGACGGTCACCGGGGAGCTGTTTTTT	CASSLTGTVTGELFF
TRBV19	-	few	TRBJ2-2	TGTGCCAGTAGTCCCCTAGTATACGACTCTCACACCGGGGAGCTGTTTTTT	CASSPLVYDSHTGELFF
TRBV19	-	-	TRBJ1-4	TGTGCCAGTCGATACCGAACAGCTGACAATGAAAAACTGTTTTTT	CASRYRTADNEKLFF
TRBV11-2	-	-	TRBJ2-2	TGTGCCAGCAGCCCTTCTCCCGGGACCGACACCGGGGAGCTGTTTTTT	CASSPSPGTDTGELFF
TRBV18	TRBD1	-	TRBJ2-2	TGTGCCAGCTCACCAACAGGGGGCCCGAACACCGGGGAGCTGTTTTTT	CASSPTGGPNTGELFF
TRBV18	-	-	TRBJ2-1	TGTGCCAGCTCACCGGTGGGGAGCTCCTACAATGAGCAGTTCTTC	CASSPVGSSYNEQFF
TRBV18	-	once	TRBJ1-3	TGTGCCAGCTCACCGGGAGGGCATATCTCTGGAAACACCATATATTTT	CASSPGGHISGNTIYF
TRBV29-1	-	-	TRBJ2-1	TGCAGCGTTTCTAGCGCGAGCTCCTACAATGAGCAGTTCTTC	CSVSSASSYNEQFF
TRBV7-9	-	-	TRBJ2-7	TGTGCCAGCAGCTTAGCGGGGGGCCCCTACGAGCAGTACTTC	CASSLAGGPYEQYF
TRBV5-4	-	-	TRBJ1-1	TGTGCCAGCAGCTTGGGGTTCAGAACGAACACTGAAGCTTTCTTT	CASSLGFRTNTEAFF
TRBV28	-	-	TRBJ2-3	TGTGCCAGCGCCCATCCCACTGAGCGGCCAACCACAGATACGCAGTATTTT	CASAHPTERPTTDTQYF
TRBV6-5	-	-	TRBJ2-3	TGTGCCAGTGGAGGGGGCACAGATACGCAGTATTTT	CASGGGTDTQYF
TRBV5-6	TRBD1	-	TRBJ2-5	TGTGCCAGCAGCCTGGGCCAGGGGGCAGAGACCCAGTACTTC	CASSLGQGAETQYF
TRBV6-5	-	-	TRBJ1-2	TGTGCCAGCCGAACCGAGGGAATCCATGGCTACACCTTC	CASRTEGIHGYTF
TRBV10-1	-	-	TRBJ1-3	TGCGCCAGCAGTGAGGGCTCCAGCTCTGGAAACACCATATATTTT	CASSEGSSSGNTIYF
TRBV7-2	TRBD2	-	TRBJ2-7	TGTGCCAGCAGCTCCCCGACTAGCGGTTTAACCTACGAGCAGTACTTC	CASSSPTSGLTYEQYF
TRBV30	TRBD1	-	TRBJ2-1	TGTGCCTGGGGGAGACAGGGCTCCTACAATGAGCAGTTCTTC	CAWGRQGSYNEQFF
TRBV11-2	TRBD2	-	TRBJ2-1	TGTGCCAGCAGCACCGGGACTAGGAATGAGCAGTTCTTC	CASSTGTRNEQFF
TRBV7-9	-	-	TRBJ1-2	TGTGCCAGCAGTTCCGGACTGAACTATGGCTACACCTTC	CASSSGLNYGYTF
TRBV5-1	TRBD2	-	TRBJ2-7	TGCGCCAGCAGCTTGGGGGGGACTAGCGGCCCGAACTACGAGCAGTACTTC	CASSLGGTSGPNYEQYF
TRBV5-1	TRBD1	-	TRBJ2-2	TGCGCCAGCAGCTTGGCCGGGACAGCCGACACCGGGGAGCTGTTTTTT	CASSLAGTADTGELFF
TRBV11-2	-	-	TRBJ1-3	TGTGCCAGCAGCTTAGACAGGATGTCTGGAAACACCATATATTTT	CASSLDRMSGNTIYF
TRBV7-2	TRBD1	-	TRBJ2-5	TGTGCCAGCGGAATTCCCGGGACAGCACAAGAGACCCAGTACTTC	CASGIPGTAQETQYF